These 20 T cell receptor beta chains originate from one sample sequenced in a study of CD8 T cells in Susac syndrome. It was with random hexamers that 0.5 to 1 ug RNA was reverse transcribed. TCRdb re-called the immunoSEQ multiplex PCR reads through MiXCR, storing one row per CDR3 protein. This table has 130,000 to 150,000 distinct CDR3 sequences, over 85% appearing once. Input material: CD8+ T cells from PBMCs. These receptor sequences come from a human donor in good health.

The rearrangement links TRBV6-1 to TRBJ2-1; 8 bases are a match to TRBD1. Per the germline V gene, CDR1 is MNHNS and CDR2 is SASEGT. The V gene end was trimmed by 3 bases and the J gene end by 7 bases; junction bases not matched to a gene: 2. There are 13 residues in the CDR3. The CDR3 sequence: CASSENRGNEQFF. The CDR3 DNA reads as TGTGCCAGCAGTGAGAACAGGGGGAATGAGCAGTTCTTC.

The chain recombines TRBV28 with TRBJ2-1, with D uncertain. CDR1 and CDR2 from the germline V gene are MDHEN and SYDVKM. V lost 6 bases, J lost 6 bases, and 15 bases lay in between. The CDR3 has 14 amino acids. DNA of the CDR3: TGTGCCAGCAGCCCATCGACGGGCCCCAATGAGCAGTTCTTC. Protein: CASSPSTGPNEQFF. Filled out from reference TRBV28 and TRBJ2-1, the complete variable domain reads DVKVTQSSRYLVKRTGEKVFLECVQDMDHENMFWYRQDPGLGLRLIYFSYDVKMKEKGDIPEGYSVSREKKERFSLILESASTNQTSMYLCASSPSTGPNEQFFGPGTRLTVL.

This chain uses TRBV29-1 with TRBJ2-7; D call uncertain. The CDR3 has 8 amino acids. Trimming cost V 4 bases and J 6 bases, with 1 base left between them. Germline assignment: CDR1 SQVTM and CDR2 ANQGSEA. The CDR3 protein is CSVGEQYF. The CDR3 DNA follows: TGCAGCGTTGGCGAGCAGTACTTC.

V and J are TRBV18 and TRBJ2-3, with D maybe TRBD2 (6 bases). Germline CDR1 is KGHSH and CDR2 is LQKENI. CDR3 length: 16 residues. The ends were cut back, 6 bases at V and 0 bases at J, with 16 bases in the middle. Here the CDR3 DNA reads TGTGCCAGCTCCGAGAGTGCGGGACTGAGCACAGATACGCAGTATTTT. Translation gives CASSESAGLSTDTQYF.

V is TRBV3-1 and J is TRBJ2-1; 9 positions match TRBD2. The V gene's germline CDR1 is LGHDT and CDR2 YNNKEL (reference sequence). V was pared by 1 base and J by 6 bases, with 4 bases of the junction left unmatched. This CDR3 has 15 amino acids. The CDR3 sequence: CASSQGREGFNEQFF. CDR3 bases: TGTGCCAGCAGCCAAGGGCGGGAGGGTTTCAATGAGCAGTTCTTC.

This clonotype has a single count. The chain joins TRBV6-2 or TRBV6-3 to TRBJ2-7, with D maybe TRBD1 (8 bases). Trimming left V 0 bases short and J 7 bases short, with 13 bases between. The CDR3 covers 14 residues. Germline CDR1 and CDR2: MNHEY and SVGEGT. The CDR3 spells CASSYSTGEGEQYF. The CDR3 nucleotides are TGTGCCAGCAGTTACTCGACAGGGGAGGGAGAGCAGTACTTC.

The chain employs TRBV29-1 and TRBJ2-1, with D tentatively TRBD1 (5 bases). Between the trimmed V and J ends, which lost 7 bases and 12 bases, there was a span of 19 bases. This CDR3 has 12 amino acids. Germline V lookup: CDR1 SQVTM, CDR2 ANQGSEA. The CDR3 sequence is CSATSRAIGQFF. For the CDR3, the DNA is TGCAGCGCGACGAGCAGGGCCATTGGGCAGTTCTTC.

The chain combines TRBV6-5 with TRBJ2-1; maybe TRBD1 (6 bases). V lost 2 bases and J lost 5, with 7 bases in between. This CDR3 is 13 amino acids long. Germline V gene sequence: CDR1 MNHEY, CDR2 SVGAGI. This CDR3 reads CASSYGTNNEQFF. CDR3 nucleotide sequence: TGTGCCAGCAGTTACGGGACAAACAATGAGCAGTTCTTC.

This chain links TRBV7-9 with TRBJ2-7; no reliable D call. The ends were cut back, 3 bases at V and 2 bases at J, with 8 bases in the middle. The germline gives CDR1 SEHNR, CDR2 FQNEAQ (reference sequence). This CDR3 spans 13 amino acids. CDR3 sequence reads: CASSFDLTYEQYF. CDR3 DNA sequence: TGTGCCAGCAGCTTTGACTTAACCTACGAGCAGTACTTC.

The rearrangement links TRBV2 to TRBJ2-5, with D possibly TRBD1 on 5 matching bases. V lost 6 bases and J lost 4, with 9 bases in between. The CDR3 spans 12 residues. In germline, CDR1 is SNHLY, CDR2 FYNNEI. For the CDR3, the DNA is TGTGCCAGCAGCGGCAGGGTAGAGACCCAGTACTTC. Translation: CASSGRVETQYF.

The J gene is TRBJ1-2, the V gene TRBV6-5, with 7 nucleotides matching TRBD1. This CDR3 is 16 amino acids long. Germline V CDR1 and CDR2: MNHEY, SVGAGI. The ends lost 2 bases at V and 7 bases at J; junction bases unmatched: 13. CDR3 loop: CASSYHTGAGGGGYTF. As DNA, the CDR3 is TGTGCCAGCAGTTACCATACAGGGGCAGGTGGCGGTGGCTACACCTTC.

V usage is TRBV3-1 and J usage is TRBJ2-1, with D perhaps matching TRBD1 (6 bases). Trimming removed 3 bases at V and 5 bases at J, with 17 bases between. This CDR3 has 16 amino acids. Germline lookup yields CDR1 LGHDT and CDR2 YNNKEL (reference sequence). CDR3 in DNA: TGTGCCAGCAGCCACCCTACAGGGATCCTAGACAATGAGCAGTTCTTC. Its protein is CASSHPTGILDNEQFF.

The CDR3 region is CASSPVVHEQYF. The CDR3 DNA follows: TGTGCCAGCAGCCCCGTCGTCCACGAGCAGTACTTC. The chain employs TRBV7-2 and TRBJ2-7, with D uncertain. V lost 5 bases and J lost 5, with 10 bases in between. CDR3 length: 12 residues. Germline-derived CDR1 and CDR2 are SGHTA and FQGNSA.

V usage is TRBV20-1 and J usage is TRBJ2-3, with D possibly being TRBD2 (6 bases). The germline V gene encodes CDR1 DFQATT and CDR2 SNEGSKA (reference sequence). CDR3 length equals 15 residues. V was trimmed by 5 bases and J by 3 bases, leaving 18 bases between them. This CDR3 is CSAPPRGLRTDTQYF. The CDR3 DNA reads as TGCAGTGCTCCACCTAGGGGACTGAGGACAGATACGCAGTATTTT.

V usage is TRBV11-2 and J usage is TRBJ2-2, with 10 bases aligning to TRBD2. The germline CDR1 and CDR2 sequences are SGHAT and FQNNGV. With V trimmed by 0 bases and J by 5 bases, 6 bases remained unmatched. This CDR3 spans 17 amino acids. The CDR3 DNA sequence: TGTGCCAGCAGCTTAGATCCTCTAGCGGGAGCGACCGGGGAGCTGTTTTTT. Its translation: CASSLDPLAGATGELFF.

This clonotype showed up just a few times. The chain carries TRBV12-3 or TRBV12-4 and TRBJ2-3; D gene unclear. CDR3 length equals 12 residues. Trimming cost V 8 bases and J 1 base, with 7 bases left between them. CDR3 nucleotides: TGTGCCAGCGGTTCTGGCACAGATACGCAGTATTTT. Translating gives CASGSGTDTQYF.

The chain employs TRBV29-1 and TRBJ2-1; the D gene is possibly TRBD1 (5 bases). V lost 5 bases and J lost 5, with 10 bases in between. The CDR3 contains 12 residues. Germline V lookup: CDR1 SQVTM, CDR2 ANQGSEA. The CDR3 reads CSVSGMNNEQFF. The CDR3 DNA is TGCAGCGTTTCAGGGATGAACAATGAGCAGTTCTTC.

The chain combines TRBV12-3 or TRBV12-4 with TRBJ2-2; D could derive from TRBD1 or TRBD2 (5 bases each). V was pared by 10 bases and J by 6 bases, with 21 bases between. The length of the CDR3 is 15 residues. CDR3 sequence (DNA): TGTGCCACCAGAGAGGGGAGACACACCGCCGGGGAGCTGTTTTTT. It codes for CATREGRHTAGELFF.

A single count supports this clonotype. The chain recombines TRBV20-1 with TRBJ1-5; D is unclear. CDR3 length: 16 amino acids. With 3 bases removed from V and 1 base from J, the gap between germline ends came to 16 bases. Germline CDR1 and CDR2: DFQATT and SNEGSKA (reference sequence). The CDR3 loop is CSASREVASSNQPQHF. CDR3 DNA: TGCAGTGCTAGCCGGGAGGTAGCTTCGAGCAATCAGCCCCAGCATTTT.

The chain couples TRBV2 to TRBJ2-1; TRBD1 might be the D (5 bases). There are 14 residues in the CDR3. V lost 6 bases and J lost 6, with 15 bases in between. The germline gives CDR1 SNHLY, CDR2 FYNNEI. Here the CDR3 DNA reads TGTGCCAGCAGGGGGCCAGGGTCCCGCAATGAGCAGTTCTTC. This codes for CASRGPGSRNEQFF.